A single sample is the source of the 22 T cell receptor beta chains below, sequenced in a study of CD8+CD57+ T cells in acquired aplastic anemia. Genomic DNA acted as the template from which TCR beta VDJ combination and CDR3 sequence profiling were carried out. TCRdb ran MiXCR on the reads and lists one entry per CDR3 protein. In the table there are about 190,000 distinct CDR3 sequences, less than 65% of which are singletons. Sequencing used sorted CD4+, CD8+, or CD8+CD57+ T cells (not recorded which) from PBMCs. These receptors were taken from a human donor in good health, serving as a control.

This clonotype was picked up many times. The V and J genes are TRBV18 and TRBJ2-7; no definite D call. V was cut by 3 bases and J by 0 bases, with 9 bases left in between. Germline CDR1 is KGHSH and CDR2 is LQKENI. There are 14 residues in the CDR3. The CDR3 protein is CASSPVGYSYEQYF. The CDR3 nucleotides read TGTGCCAGCTCACCGGTAGGTTACTCCTACGAGCAGTACTTC. The whole variable domain, remainder taken from reference TRBV18 and TRBJ2-7, is NAGVMQNPRHLVRRRGQEARLRCSPMKGHSHVYWYRQLPEEGLKFMVYLQKENIIDESGMPKERFSAEFPKEGPSILRIQQVVRGDSAAYFCASSPVGYSYEQYFGPGTRLTVT.

This sequence joins TRBV10-3 and TRBJ1-3; D gene uncertain. This CDR3 has 12 residues. The V end was cut by 11 bases, the J end by 4 bases, with 12 bases between. Germline CDR1 and CDR2: ENHRY and SYGVKD. CDR3 DNA: TGTGCCGTCCAAGGGTTGGGAAACACCATATATTTT. This codes for CAVQGLGNTIYF.

A few counts support this clonotype. The rearrangement joins TRBV3-2 to TRBJ1-5; no check of the table's D call, TRBD1, against the DNA was made. TRBV3-2 counts as a pseudogene. This CDR3 contains 16 residues. The CDR3 DNA follows: TGTGCCAGCAGCCTCAAGGGGACTGGGCGAAATCAGCCCCAGCATTTT. Translation gives CASSLKGTGRNQPQHF.

This chain joins TRBV7-2 and TRBJ2-7, with 10 bases that match TRBD1. The trim removed 7 bases at V and 4 bases at J, leaving 10 bases unmatched. The CDR3 sequence is 15 residues long. CDR1 and CDR2 from the germline V gene are SGHTA and FQGNSA. CDR3 sequence: CASKPAGTGDYEQYF. The CDR3 coding sequence is TGTGCCAGCAAGCCCGCCGGGACAGGGGATTACGAGCAGTACTTC.

The chain is built from TRBV19 and TRBJ1-5, with D perhaps matching TRBD1 (6 bases). This CDR3 contains 13 residues. Germline loops: CDR1 LNHDA, CDR2 SQIVND (reference sequence). V gave up 5 bases and J gave up 7 bases, with 12 bases separating them. The CDR3 region has the DNA TGTGCCAGTAGTGTAGGACAGCCCCAGCCCCAGCATTTT. This sequence encodes CASSVGQPQPQHF.

This clonotype was picked up a small number of times. One end of the junction fails to match germline, which may point to a read error. V is TRBV2 and J is TRBJ2-3, with D possibly being TRBD2 (5 bases). Per the germline V gene, CDR1 is SNHLY and CDR2 is FYNNEI. There are 13 residues in the CDR3. This CDR3 reads CAISEAGADTQYF. The CDR3 DNA reads TGTGCCATCAGTGAGGCGGGCGCAGATACGCAGTATTTT.

This chain joins TRBV4-1 and TRBJ2-3; 7 nucleotides align to TRBD2. After removal of 1 base from V and 2 bases from J, the junction contained 6 bases not matched to a gene. This CDR3 is 16 amino acids long. Per germline, CDR1 MGHRA and CDR2 YSYEKL. The DNA of the CDR3 is TGCGCCAGCAGCCAAGGAGCGGGAAGTTTCACAGATACGCAGTATTTT. It encodes CASSQGAGSFTDTQYF.

In this sample, this clonotype turned up a few times. A much bigger clone sits one base away, suggesting this may be a read error. The chain joins TRBV5-1 to TRBJ1-3, with D unclear. The CDR3 is 13 amino acids. Germline-derived CDR1 and CDR2 are SGHRS and YFSETQ. The CDR3 region is CASRRIEGNTVYF. Written as DNA, the CDR3 is TGCGCCAGCAGGAGAATTGAGGGAAACACCGTATATTTT.

In this sample, this clonotype turned up many times. The rearrangement uses TRBV10-3 and TRBJ1-2; 7 bases are shared with TRBD1. Germline-derived CDR1 and CDR2 are ENHRY and SYGVKD. J lost 0 bases, V lost 3 bases, and 13 bases had no gene match. The CDR3 runs to 18 residues. The CDR3: CAISDRTRGGVANYGYTF. CDR3 in DNA: TGTGCCATCAGTGATCGGACCAGGGGGGGAGTAGCTAACTATGGCTACACCTTC.

Turning to this clonotype: A single base separates this from a much larger clone, so it may be a read error. This sequence joins TRBV10-3 and TRBJ2-1; 7 bases line up with TRBD2. J lost 10 bases, V lost 6 bases, and 9 bases had no gene match. From germline, CDR1 is ENHRY and CDR2 SYGVKD. The CDR3 length is 13 residues. The CDR3 region is CAIRRGGVGEQFF. Written as DNA, the CDR3 is TGTGCCATCAGACGGGGAGGGGTGGGGGAGCAGTTCTTC.

The rearrangement joins TRBV9 to TRBJ1-2, with 8 positions matching TRBD1. The CDR3 runs 14 residues. Germline V lookup: CDR1 SGDLS, CDR2 YYNGEE. With 6 bases clipped from V and 8 bases from J, the junction kept 12 bases outside the gene matches. The CDR3 nucleotides are TGTGCCAGCAAGGCATATCAGGGGGCAGGCGGCTACACCTTC. This translates into CASKAYQGAGGYTF.

On this clonotype itself: At one end, the junction sequence differs from germline, possibly due to a read error. The V gene is TRBV7-3, the J gene TRBJ2-2; 16 bases fit TRBD2. The CDR3 has 20 amino acids. Looked up from germline, CDR1 is SGHTA and CDR2 is FQGTGA. As DNA, the CDR3 is TGTGCCAGCAGCGAGATCGGGACTAGCGGGGGGGTGGTTAGTTACAATGAGCAGTTTTTT. It translates to CASSEIGTSGGVVSYNEQFF.

This clonotype was seen many times. The V and J genes are TRBV7-3 and TRBJ2-5; no firm D call. This CDR3 is built from 14 residues. From germline, CDR1 is SGHTA and CDR2 FQGTGA. The V and J ends lost 2 bases and 2 bases respectively, with 9 bases between them. This CDR3 is CASSLGQAQETQYF. The CDR3 DNA reads TGTGCCAGCAGCTTAGGCCAAGCTCAAGAGACCCAGTACTTC.

The V gene is TRBV7-9, the J gene TRBJ1-6; D is unclear. Trimming removed 6 bases at V and 0 bases at J, with 12 bases between. CDR3 size: 16 residues. The germline CDR1 and CDR2 sequences are SEHNR and FQNEAQ (reference sequence). CDR3 region: CASSDRRSSYNSPLHF. The CDR3 DNA is TGTGCCAGCAGTGACCGTCGAAGCTCCTATAATTCACCCCTCCACTTT.

There are many counts of this clonotype. The genes are TRBV19 and TRBJ2-2; unclear D gene. With 3 bases removed from V and 0 bases from J, the gap between germline ends came to 8 bases. Germline V gene sequence: CDR1 LNHDA, CDR2 SQIVND (reference sequence). The CDR3 runs to 15 residues. Here the CDR3 reads CASSIVTANTGELFF. CDR3 DNA: TGTGCCAGTAGTATTGTAACAGCGAACACCGGGGAGCTGTTTTTT.

There are many counts of this clonotype. The genes are TRBV9 and TRBJ1-2, with a tentative D call TRBD1 (5 bases). In germline, CDR1 is SGDLS, CDR2 YYNGEE. CDR3 length: 15 amino acids. V was pared by 0 bases and J by 4 bases, with 13 bases between. This chain's CDR3 is CASSVELGQSYGYTF. In DNA, the CDR3 is TGTGCCAGCAGCGTAGAGCTGGGGCAGAGCTATGGCTACACCTTC.

This clonotype was detected only a few times. The CDR3 nucleotides read TGTGCCAGCAGTGAGGACAGGGAGCAGTACTTC. Translated, it gives CASSEDREQYF. V gene TRBV6-1 combines with J gene TRBJ2-7, with 7 bases identical to TRBD1. J lost 7 bases, V lost 3 bases, and 0 bases had no gene match. This CDR3 spans 11 amino acids. Germline V lookup: CDR1 MNHNS, CDR2 SASEGT.

The table lists this clonotype with many counts. This chain joins TRBV6-2 or TRBV6-3 and TRBJ1-2; TRBD1 agrees at 7 bases. V lost 2 bases and J lost 1; bases outside the gene matches: 13. Germline values: CDR1 MNHEY, CDR2 SVGEGT. The CDR3 covers 18 residues. The CDR3 coding sequence is TGTGCCAGCAGTTACCGAACAGGACAGGTTGGGAGTAACTATGGCTACACCTTC. The encoded protein is CASSYRTGQVGSNYGYTF.

A single count supports this clonotype. The V gene is TRBV29-1, the J gene TRBJ2-7, with D tentatively TRBD2 (5 bases). This CDR3 spans 13 amino acids. Trimming pared 7 bases from V and 2 bases from J, leaving 15 bases between. CDR1 is SQVTM and CDR2 is ANQGSEA in the germline V gene. The CDR3 sequence: CSATLAFAYEQYF. The CDR3 nucleotides are TGCAGCGCGACCTTAGCGTTCGCCTACGAGCAGTACTTC.

V is TRBV5-1 and J is TRBJ2-3; D not certain. There are 15 residues in the CDR3. The germline V and J ends were trimmed by 7 bases and 0 bases, with 15 bases remaining between them. The germline V gene has CDR1 SGHRS and CDR2 YFSETQ. The CDR3 spells CASGLSQTSTDTQYF. The CDR3 DNA reads as TGCGCCAGCGGGTTGTCTCAAACTAGCACAGATACGCAGTATTTT. Full variable domain (remainder filled in from reference TRBV5-1 and TRBJ2-3): KAGVTQTPRYLIKTRGQQVTLSCSPISGHRSVSWYQQTPGQGLQFLFEYFSETQRNKGNFPGRFSGRQFSNSRSEMNVSTLELGDSALYLCASGLSQTSTDTQYFGPGTRLTVL.

The sample holds one count of this clonotype. V gene TRBV5-5 combines with J gene TRBJ2-7, with TRBD1 identical over 10 bases. The CDR3 length is 17 residues. Unmatched junction bases numbered 9, after V lost 3 bases and J lost 0 bases. Germline V lookup: CDR1 SGHKS, CDR2 YYEKEE (reference sequence). This CDR3 is CASSSLRGTGVSYEQYF. CDR3 coding DNA: TGTGCCAGCAGCTCCCTGCGTGGGACAGGGGTCTCCTACGAGCAGTACTTC. Full variable domain (remainder filled in from reference TRBV5-5 and TRBJ2-7): DAGVTQSPTHLIKTRGQQVTLRCSPISGHKSVSWYQQVLGQGPQFIFQYYEKEERGRGNFPDRFSARQFPNYSSELNVNALLLGDSALYLCASSSLRGTGVSYEQYFGPGTRLTVT.

The chain is built from TRBV2 and TRBJ2-7; no reliable D call. V gave up 5 bases and J gave up 7 bases, with 6 bases separating them. The germline CDR1 and CDR2 sequences are SNHLY and FYNNEI. CDR3 length equals 10 residues. In DNA, the CDR3 is TGTGCCAGCAGTCGACTGGAGCAGTACTTC. Protein product: CASSRLEQYF.